This T cell receptor (beta chain) was recovered during a study of blood T cell repertoires in COVID-19 (dated by TCRdb to between 2020 and 2021). A note on the overall study: Samples covering the acute and convalescent phases of COVID-19 were provided by collaborators in the United States, Italy and Spain. The prospective study material was composed of cDNA or gDNA derived from T cells, B-cell-depleted T cells, or PBMCs. Subjects who had been exposed to COVID-19, were actively infected with it, or had recovered from it provided the deeply sampled blood TCRbeta repertoires that made up the dataset. The repertoires were made available in a free public database intended to serve as a resource for research on the immune response to SARS-CoV-2. Samples were obtained from the ongoing ImmuneRACE study (first 160 participants) and from approximately 1,200 subjects provided by 6 global collaborators. A de-identified subject ID, COVID-19 status, age in years and sex were almost always included in the sample metadata. Where HLA class I and class II types were available, the types were taken from metadata supplied by the sample provider, not from assay-based typing. The study at large found these results: How much clinical and demographic metadata was included differed by source and by participant, and the metadata was provided uncurated.

Concerning this clone: The specificity of this receptor is unknown. Base qualities are missing; no much larger clone stands one base away.

The germline V gene supplies CDR1 MNHEY and CDR2 SVGAGI. The CDR3 covers 13 residues, taking in both the cysteine and the phenylalanine. The sequence is cut down to CDR3 DNA, 39 bases in frame from base 1. V is pared back by 3 bases and J by 3 bases, with 8 bases lying between the germline termini. The immunoSEQ Assay, a bias-controlled multiplex PCR, was used to amplify TCRbeta CDR3 regions from genomic DNA. The paper's processing steps were these. Within the assay, amplification of reference gene primers was used to estimate how many nucleated cells each sample contained. Sequence reads were collapsed and filtered to measure the absolute abundance of every unique TCRbeta CDR3 rearrangement. For each sample, productive Simpson clonality was calculated by taking the square root of Simpson's diversity index across productive rearrangements. The immuneACCESS repertoire file appears here via TCRdb, limited to in-frame rearrangements. These files lack a portion of the clones; in checked studies, under half of the deficit traces to unresolved V genes, and the cause of the others is not known. The V and J calls and the clone size are those of that table, but D and trimming were determined from the DNA. For this sample the table gives some 410,000 clones, of which around nine tenths were detected only once. More than 0.85% of the sample is in the top ten clones.

In the prospective study, participants were about 18 to 100 years old, resided in under 30 geographic areas of the United States, and were enrolled through a virtual design. In the prospective study, participants were assigned to cohorts based on the clinical history participants reported in a screening survey and a study questionnaire. Each participant in the prospective study had whole blood, serum and a nasopharyngeal or oropharyngeal swab collected by mobile phlebotomists. Additional blood draws and questionnaires over an approximately two-month period could optionally be provided by prospective study participants. Blood samples from the prospective study were shipped frozen or at room temperature prior to DNA extraction.

The sample taken for sequencing was PBMCs or T cells enriched from blood (not recorded which). The receptor chain draws on TRBV6-5 and TRBJ1-1; too little of a D gene remains to name it. This clonotype was obtained from a woman aged 25-40 years with acute COVID-19. The CDR3 protein: CASSYNQDTEAFF. The sequenced DNA: TGTGCCAGCAGTTATAATCAGGACACTGAAGCTTTCTTT.